This TCR beta chain was obtained from a study of control samples from healthy donors and cancer patients (dated by TCRdb to the early 2020s). The library was generated by the immunoSEQ multiplex PCR assay. TCRdb took this table from immuneACCESS and kept in-frame rearrangements with V and J called. Such tables lack part of the clones; where checked against another copy, unresolved V genes explain under half of the gap, and the rest is unexplained. This sample holds about 160,000 clones; 93% were observed only once. In total, the top ten clones hold 5.5% to 7.5% of the sample. The CDR3 runs 14 amino acids, cysteine and phenylalanine included. Solely the CDR3 DNA is kept, with 42 bases framed from the first base. Trimmed from V: 0 bases; trimmed from J: 4 bases; junction bases lacking a gene match: 2. In the germline V gene (reference sequence), CDR1 corresponds to LNHNV and CDR2 to YYDKDF. Concerning this clone: Its antigen remains undetermined. Qualities for individual bases were not recorded, and no much larger clone is one base off.

The sequence was obtained from a man aged 18 to 35 in good health. The chain joins TRBV15 to TRBJ1-2, with TRBD1 identical over 7 junction bases. Sequenced input: blood. The sequenced DNA: TGTGCCACCAGCAGAGATCGGACAGGCTATGGCTACACCTTC. Its translation reads: CATSRDRTGYGYTF.